This entry describes one T cell receptor beta chain. At least ten counts were recorded for this clonotype. Which antigen it targets is not known. No base quality information exists; no much larger clone differs at one position. TCR cDNA was made using 5'RACE template switching, a step that added a universal primer site and unique molecular identifiers. Priming of cDNA synthesis was performed from both the TCR alpha and TCR beta constant segments. Libraries were amplified in two PCR steps, with sample barcodes and sequencing adapters added in the second step. Libraries were sequenced on Illumina HiSeq 2500 (2x100 bp) or NovaSeq (2x150 bp). Regarding the original processing steps: MIGEC was used to demultiplex reads and collapse the reads into UMI consensus sequences, and MiXCR was used for V(D)J alignment. Using edgeR on replicate PBMC samples, clonotypes were called vaccine-responding if FDR was below 0.01 and the log2 fold change was above 5 up to day 15. Each bulk clonotype received a CD4 or CD8 identity based on whether the sequenced CD4 or CD8 repertoire contained that clonotype at higher abundance. The public reads were run again by TCRdb, first through fastp at Q25 and then through MiXCR, and only productive beta chains were kept. Records with the same CDR3 protein are collapsed into one entry carrying the most frequent genes and DNA. TCRdb's processing, not the study's, gives the V and J calls here. The sample data list 170,000 or so distinct CDR3 sequences, and approximately 6.2% of these were observed just once. Roughly 3% of the sample lies in the top ten.

From cysteine to phenylalanine, the CDR3 is 12 amino acids long. CDR3 DNA only is kept here, 36 bases in frame from base 1. V sheds 5 bases and J sheds 8 bases, leaving 12 bases between their ends. CDR1 and CDR2, per the germline V gene, are SGHTA and FQGNSA. These data originate in a study of T cells after yellow fever vaccination (dated by TCRdb to about 2019). Study-wide context: The SMART-Seq v4 Ultra Low Input RNA kit was used to prepare libraries from fractions with low cell numbers. Blood samples were taken at several timepoints before and after primary and secondary immunization, and bulk PBMC replicates and cell subsets were isolated. The cohort comprised two healthy male donors, one aged 18 to 30 and one aged 30 to 40 years. To follow T-cell clones before and after both primary and booster YFV17D yellow fever vaccination, bulk TCR alpha and beta repertoires underwent longitudinal sequencing. What the work shows at the level of the full study, not this receptor alone: A small share of clonotypes was detected in both CD4 and CD8 compartments, with the overlap likely arising from convergent recombination. Because abundant contaminating clonotypes from the bulk population could be contained in FACS-sorted repertoires, computational filtering was required. After the booster, most of the clones that had expanded following primary vaccination were detected again (almost 98% of CD4 and around 87% of CD8), which suggests that memory was broadly maintained. Only a couple of donors were included in the study, so the extent to which the findings can be generalized is limited. Compared with the primary T-cell response, the secondary T-cell response was faster but weaker, reaching its peak on day 5 rather than on day 15.

What the treatment or condition label conveys for this sample: live attenuated yellow fever vaccine strain. PBMCs were isolated from peripheral blood using a standard Ficoll-Paque protocol. Dynabeads CD4 and CD8 positive selection kits were used to isolate CD4 and CD8 T-cell fractions. TriZol was used to extract RNA from bulk PBMCs, from CD4 and CD8 fractions, and from dextramer-positive and dextramer-negative fractions. The rearrangement combines TRBV7-2 with TRBJ1-1; no D gene is confidently identified. The sequence was obtained from a man between 18 and 35 years old who received the YFV17D yellow fever vaccine. The material sequenced was CD4+ T cells sorted from PBMCs, taken on the day of the first yellow fever vaccination. The CDR3 here reads CASSKRGLEAFF. The sequenced DNA is TGTGCCAGCAGCAAGCGCGGTCTCGAAGCTTTCTTT.